What follows are 13 T cell receptor beta chains derived from one specimen sequenced in a study of blood T cell repertoires in COVID-19. Sequencing used immunoSEQ multiplex PCR; TCRdb keeps in-frame clones, though not all of them. The table includes a few hundred thousand clones, around 84% detected once. Sequenced input: PBMCs or T cells enriched from blood (not recorded which). The source is a man aged 40-49 years who had recovered from COVID-19.

The chain recombines TRBV5-4 with TRBJ2-7; TRBD2 is a possible D gene (6 bases). This CDR3 contains 14 residues. The V end was cut by 0 bases, the J end by 3 bases, with 10 bases between. Germline CDR1 SGHNT, CDR2 YYREEE (reference sequence). CDR3 DNA: TGTGCCAGCAGCTTGGGGGACTCTGACTACGAGCAGTACTTC. This sequence encodes CASSLGDSDYEQYF.

This chain joins TRBV27 and TRBJ2-7; 7 bases align to TRBD1. Germline V gene sequence: CDR1 MNHEY, CDR2 SMNVEV (reference sequence). This CDR3 has 17 amino acids. Trimming removed 3 bases from V and 5 bases from J; junction bases left unmatched: 16. CDR3 loop: CASSFVDEQGILHEQYF. The CDR3 coding sequence is TGTGCCAGCAGTTTCGTAGACGAACAGGGGATATTGCACGAGCAGTACTTC.

The chain recombines TRBV13 with TRBJ2-2; TRBD1 might be the D (6 bases). Per germline, CDR1 PRHDT and CDR2 FYEKMQ (reference sequence). CDR3 length: 13 residues. With 6 bases removed from V and 5 bases from J, the gap between germline ends came to 10 bases. The CDR3 spells CASRPQGTGELFF. CDR3 in DNA: TGTGCCAGCAGGCCCCAGGGGACCGGGGAGCTGTTTTTT.

The CDR3 spells CASSLNVGQGAKGTYEQYF. Written as DNA, the CDR3 is TGTGCCAGCAGCTTAAATGTGGGACAGGGGGCGAAAGGAACCTACGAGCAGTACTTC. The genes are TRBV11-2 and TRBJ2-7; 12 positions match TRBD1. Germline V gene sequence: CDR1 SGHAT, CDR2 FQNNGV. The CDR3 totals 19 residues. Trimming at V came to 2 bases and at J to 2 bases, leaving 13 bases not matched to a gene. Full variable domain (rest looked up from reference TRBV11-2 and TRBJ2-7): EAGVAQSPRYKIIEKRQSVAFWCNPISGHATLYWYQQILGQGPKLLIQFQNNGVVDDSQLPKDRFSAERLKGVDSTLKIQPAKLEDSAVYLCASSLNVGQGAKGTYEQYFGPGTRLTVT.

The chain employs TRBV2 and TRBJ2-7, with 9 positions matching TRBD2. J lost 7 bases, V lost 4 bases, and 5 bases had no gene match. The CDR3 totals 13 residues. The germline V gene has CDR1 SNHLY and CDR2 FYNNEI. CDR3 nucleotides: TGTGCCAGCAGTGCAGGGACTAGCCGGGAGCAGTACTTC. As protein: CASSAGTSREQYF.

The chain recombines TRBV5-5 with TRBJ2-2; D is possibly TRBD1 (5 bases). CDR1 SGHKS and CDR2 YYEKEE come from the germline V gene (reference sequence). This CDR3 region has 15 residues. Trimming cost V 2 bases and J 1 base, with 9 bases left between them. Here the CDR3 reads CASSFFGQNTGELFF. In DNA form, the CDR3 reads TGTGCCAGCAGCTTTTTTGGACAGAACACCGGGGAGCTGTTTTTT.

The chain couples TRBV9 to TRBJ1-5; TRBD1 might be the D (5 bases). The CDR3 is 13 amino acids. V lost 0 bases to trimming and J lost 7 bases, with 8 bases between them. Per the germline V gene, CDR1 is SGDLS and CDR2 is YYNGEE. CDR3 nucleotides: TGTGCCAGCAGCGTAGCAGGGTACCAGCCCCAGCATTTT. Translated, it gives CASSVAGYQPQHF.

This chain connects TRBV4-1 to TRBJ2-7; 10 bases fit TRBD2. Looked up from germline, CDR1 is MGHRA and CDR2 is YSYEKL. V shed 2 bases and J 3 bases; nucleotides not matched to a gene: 4. The CDR3 is 15 amino acids. The CDR3 protein is CASSQLAGGLYEQYF. The CDR3 coding sequence is TGCGCCAGCAGCCAATTAGCGGGAGGACTCTACGAGCAGTACTTC.

A single count supports this clone. The V gene is TRBV11-2, the J gene TRBJ2-7; 9 bases match TRBD1. CDR3 length: 15 amino acids. J lost 1 base, V lost 5 bases, and 6 bases had no gene match. CDR1 SGHAT and CDR2 FQNNGV come from the germline V gene. CDR3 sequence (DNA): TGTGCCAGCAGCCGCACGGGACAGGGTTCCTACGAGCAGTACTTC. Translated: CASSRTGQGSYEQYF.

The chain carries TRBV19 and TRBJ1-1; D is unresolved. V lost 1 base and J lost 1, with 7 bases in between. CDR3 length equals 14 residues. Germline V gene sequence: CDR1 LNHDA, CDR2 SQIVND (reference sequence). The CDR3, as DNA: TGTGCCAGTAGTATAGGTGCAGGGAACACTGAAGCTTTCTTT. It codes for CASSIGAGNTEAFF. Looking up the rest from reference TRBV19 and TRBJ1-1 gives the full variable domain: DGGITQSPKYLFRKEGQNVTLSCEQNLNHDAMYWYRQDPGQGLRLIYYSQIVNDFQKGDIAEGYSVSREKKESFPLTVTSAQKNPTAFYLCASSIGAGNTEAFFGQGTRLTVV.

The chain recombines TRBV13 with TRBJ1-4; maybe TRBD1 (5 bases). V was cut by 0 bases and J by 3 bases, with 11 bases left in between. The length of the CDR3 is 16 residues. CDR1 is PRHDT, CDR2 FYEKMQ, per germline (reference sequence). For the CDR3, the DNA is TGTGCCAGCAGCTTAGGCAGCGGGGGGTCTAATGAAAAACTGTTTTTT. Translated: CASSLGSGGSNEKLFF. The whole variable domain, remainder taken from reference TRBV13 and TRBJ1-4, is AAGVIQSPRHLIKEKRETATLKCYPIPRHDTVYWYQQGPGQDPQFLISFYEKMQSDKGSIPDRFSAQQFSDYHSELNMSSLELGDSALYFCASSLGSGGSNEKLFFGSGTQLSVL.

DNA for the CDR3: TGTGCCAGCTCACCCAACAGAAATGAAAAACTGTTTTTT. It specifies CASSPNRNEKLFF. This chain connects TRBV18 to TRBJ1-4; D is undetermined. The CDR3 has 13 residues. Trimming took off 3 bases at V and 5 bases at J, with 7 bases between the two ends. Germline CDR1 and CDR2: KGHSH and LQKENI.

V gene TRBV4-1 combines with J gene TRBJ2-1, with 11 bases fitting TRBD2. V lost 0 bases to trimming and J lost 7 bases; unmatched junction nucleotides: 11. Germline CDR1 reads MGHRA; CDR2 reads YSYEKL. The CDR3 has 18 amino acids. CDR3 loop: CASSQEGLLAGVVNEQFF. CDR3 DNA sequence: TGCGCCAGCAGCCAAGAGGGGTTACTAGCGGGAGTGGTGAATGAGCAGTTCTTC.